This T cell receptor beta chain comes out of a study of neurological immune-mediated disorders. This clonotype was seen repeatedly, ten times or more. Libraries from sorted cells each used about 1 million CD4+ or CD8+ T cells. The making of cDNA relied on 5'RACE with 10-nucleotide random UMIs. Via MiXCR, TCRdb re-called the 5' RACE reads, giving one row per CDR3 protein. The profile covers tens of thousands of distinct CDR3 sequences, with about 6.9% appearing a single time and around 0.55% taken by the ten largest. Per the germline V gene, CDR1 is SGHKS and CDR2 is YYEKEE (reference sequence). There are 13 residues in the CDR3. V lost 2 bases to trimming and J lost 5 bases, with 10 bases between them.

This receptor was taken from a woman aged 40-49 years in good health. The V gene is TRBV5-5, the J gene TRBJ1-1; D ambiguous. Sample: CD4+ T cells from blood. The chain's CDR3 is CASSFVPQTEAFF. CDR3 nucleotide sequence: TGTGCCAGCAGCTTCGTACCCCAGACTGAAGCTTTCTTT. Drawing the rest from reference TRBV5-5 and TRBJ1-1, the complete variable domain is DAGVTQSPTHLIKTRGQQVTLRCSPISGHKSVSWYQQVLGQGPQFIFQYYEKEERGRGNFPDRFSARQFPNYSSELNVNALLLGDSALYLCASSFVPQTEAFFGQGTRLTVV.